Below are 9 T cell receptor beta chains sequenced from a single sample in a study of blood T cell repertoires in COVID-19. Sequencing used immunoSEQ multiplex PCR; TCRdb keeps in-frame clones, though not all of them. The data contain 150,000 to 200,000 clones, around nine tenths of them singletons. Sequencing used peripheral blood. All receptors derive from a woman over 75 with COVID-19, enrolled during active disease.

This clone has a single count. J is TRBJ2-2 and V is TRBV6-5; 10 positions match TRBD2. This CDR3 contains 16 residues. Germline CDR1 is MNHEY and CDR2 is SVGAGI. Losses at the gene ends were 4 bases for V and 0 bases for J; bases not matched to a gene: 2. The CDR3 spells CASSWTSGANTGELFF. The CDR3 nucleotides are TGTGCCAGCAGTTGGACTAGCGGAGCGAACACCGGGGAGCTGTTTTTT.

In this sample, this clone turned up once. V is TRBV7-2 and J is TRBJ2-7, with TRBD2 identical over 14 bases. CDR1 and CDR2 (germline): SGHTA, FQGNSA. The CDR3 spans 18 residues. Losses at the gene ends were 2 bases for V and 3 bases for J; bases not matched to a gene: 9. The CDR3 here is CASSLSGLAGAQVYEQYF. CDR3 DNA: TGTGCCAGCAGCTTATCGGGACTAGCGGGAGCCCAAGTCTACGAGCAGTACTTC.

The CDR3, as DNA: TGTGCCAGCAGTTTAGGCCGACCTAGCGGGATCTCCTACGAGCAGTACTTC. It codes for CASSLGRPSGISYEQYF. V usage is TRBV27 and J usage is TRBJ2-7; 9 nucleotides agree with TRBD2. Germline CDR1 is MNHEY and CDR2 is SMNVEV (reference sequence). The V gene end was trimmed by 2 bases and the J gene end by 0 bases; junction bases not matched to a gene: 8. This CDR3 is 17 amino acids long.

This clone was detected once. CDR3 protein: CAISESQTNEKLFF. As DNA, the CDR3 is TGTGCCATCAGTGAGTCACAGACGAATGAAAAACTGTTTTTT. The rearrangement joins TRBV10-3 to TRBJ1-4, with D hard to call. The germline V gene has CDR1 ENHRY and CDR2 SYGVKD. The CDR3 extends over 14 amino acids. V lost 0 bases, J lost 5 bases, and 7 bases lay in between.

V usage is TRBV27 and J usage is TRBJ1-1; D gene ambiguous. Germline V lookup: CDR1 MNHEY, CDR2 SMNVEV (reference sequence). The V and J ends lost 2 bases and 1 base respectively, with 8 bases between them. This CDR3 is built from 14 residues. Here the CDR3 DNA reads TGTGCCAGCAGTTTAGGTCCGGGGAACACTGAAGCTTTCTTT. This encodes CASSLGPGNTEAFF.

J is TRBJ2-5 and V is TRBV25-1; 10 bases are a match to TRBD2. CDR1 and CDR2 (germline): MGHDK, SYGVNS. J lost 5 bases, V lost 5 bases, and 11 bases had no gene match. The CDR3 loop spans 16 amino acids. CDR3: CASSTRLAGAFETQYF. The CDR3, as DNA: TGTGCCAGCAGTACTAGACTAGCGGGTGCCTTCGAGACCCAGTACTTC.

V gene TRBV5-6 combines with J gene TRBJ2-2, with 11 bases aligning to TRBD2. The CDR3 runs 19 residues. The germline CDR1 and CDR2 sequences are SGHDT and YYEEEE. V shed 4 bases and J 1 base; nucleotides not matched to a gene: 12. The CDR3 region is CASSRLGLAAAVNTGELFF. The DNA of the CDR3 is TGTGCCAGCAGCCGACTGGGACTAGCGGCCGCCGTGAACACCGGGGAGCTGTTTTTT.

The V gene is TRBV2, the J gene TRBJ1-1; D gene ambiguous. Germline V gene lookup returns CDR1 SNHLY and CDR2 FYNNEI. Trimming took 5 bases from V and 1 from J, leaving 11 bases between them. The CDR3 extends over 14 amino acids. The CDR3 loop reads CASSPRGGNTEAFF. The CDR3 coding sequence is TGTGCCAGCAGTCCAAGAGGAGGGAACACTGAAGCTTTCTTT. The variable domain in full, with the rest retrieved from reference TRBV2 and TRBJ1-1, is EPEVTQTPSHQVTQMGQEVILRCVPISNHLYFYWYRQILGQKVEFLVSFYNNEISEKSEIFDDQFSVERPDGSNFTLKIRSTKLEDSAMYFCASSPRGGNTEAFFGQGTRLTVV.

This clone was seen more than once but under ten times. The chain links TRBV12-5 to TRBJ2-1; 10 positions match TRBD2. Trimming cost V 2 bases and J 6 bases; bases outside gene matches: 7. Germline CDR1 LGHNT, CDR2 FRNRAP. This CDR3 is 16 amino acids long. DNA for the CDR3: TGTGCTAGTGGTTTGAGTCTAGCGGGAGAGATCAATGAGCAGTTCTTC. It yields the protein CASGLSLAGEINEQFF.